The clone carrying this TCR beta chain appeared a single time. PCR primers comprised 60 Vbeta and 13 Jbeta primers. Sequencing was performed with immunoSEQ multiplex PCR; in TCRdb, only in-frame clones are kept and a portion is missing. The sample lists some 140,000 clones, around nine tenths occurring once. The CDR3 sequence is 13 residues long. V dropped 6 bases and J dropped 4 bases, with 10 bases sitting between them. From germline, CDR1 is MNHEY and CDR2 SMNVEV (reference sequence). The source of the sample is a study of cytomegalovirus exposure and HLA in healthy donors. The sequencing input was PBMCs. The genes are TRBV27 and TRBJ2-1; D gene ambiguous. This TCR was recovered from a woman aged 25 to 39 in good health and CMV-seronegative. The CDR3 protein is CASRGYRYNEQFF. DNA for the CDR3: TGTGCCAGCAGGGGCTACCGTTACAATGAGCAGTTCTTC.